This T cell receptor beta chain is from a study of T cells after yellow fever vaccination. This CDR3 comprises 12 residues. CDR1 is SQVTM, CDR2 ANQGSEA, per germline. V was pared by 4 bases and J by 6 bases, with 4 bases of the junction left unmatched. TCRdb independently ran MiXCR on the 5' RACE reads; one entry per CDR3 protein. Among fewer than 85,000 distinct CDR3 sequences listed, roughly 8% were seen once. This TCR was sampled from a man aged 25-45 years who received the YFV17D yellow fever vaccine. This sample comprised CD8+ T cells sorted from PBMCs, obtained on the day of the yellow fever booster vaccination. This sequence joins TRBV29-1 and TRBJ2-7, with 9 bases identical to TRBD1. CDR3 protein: CSVGTGVREQYF. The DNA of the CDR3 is TGCAGCGTTGGGACAGGGGTCCGCGAGCAGTACTTC.